The 6 T cell receptor beta chains below all came from one sample that was sequenced in a study of tissue T cells after allogeneic stem cell transplantation. Generated by immunoSEQ multiplex PCR, the TCRdb table keeps only in-frame clones and is missing some. The sample lists some 22,000 clones, 69% seen once, with about 0.41% in the top ten. The specimen was blood. The source of these receptors is a female BALB/c mouse in good health. This strain's MHC haplotype is H2-d.

Comments on this clone: Gene names are mouse gene names. The read halts 1 residue ahead of the CDR3 end, with the missing end drawn from the germline J gene. V gene TRBV5 combines with J gene TRBJ1-3; D remains ambiguous. The CDR3 runs 13 residues. Germline V gives CDR1 LGHNA, CDR2 YNLKQL (reference sequence). Trimming removed 0 bases at V and 2 bases at J, with 2 bases between. CDR3 DNA (partial): TGTGCCAGCAGCCAAGAGGCTGGAAATACGCTCTAT. It is translated as CASSQEAGNTLY. The full CDR3 is CASSQEAGNTLYF.

With respect to this clone: Germline and genes: mouse. Sequencing ends 1 residue short of the CDR3 end; the germline J gene provides the rest. The rearrangement uses TRBV5 and TRBJ2-3, with D maybe TRBD1 (5 bases). Looked up from germline, CDR1 is LGHNA and CDR2 is YNLKQL (reference sequence). The CDR3 is made up of 15 amino acids. Trimming took 0 bases from V and 2 from J, leaving 9 bases between them. CDR3 bases read: TGTGCCAGCAGCCAAGACAGGGAGGATGCAGAAACGCTGTAT. Translated, it gives CASSQDREDAETLY. In full, the CDR3 reads CASSQDREDAETLYF.

This clone was seen a handful of times. Genes and germline come from the mouse. Read sequence stops 1 residue before the CDR3 end, and the germline J gene provides the missing end. This rearrangement joins TRBV20 to TRBJ2-7; no firm D call. The CDR3 spans 11 residues. Germline loops: CDR1 GFQATS, CDR2 STVNSAI. The germline V and J ends were trimmed by 3 bases and 4 bases, with 7 bases remaining between them. The CDR3 sequence: CGASSSYEQYF. The sequenced CDR3 bases are TGTGGTGCTAGTTCCTCTTATGAACAGTAC. The variable domain in full, with the rest retrieved from reference TRBV20 and TRBJ2-7, is GALVYQYPRRTICKSGTSMRMECQAVGFQATSVAWYRQSPQKTFELIALSTVNSAIKYEQNFTQEKFPISHPNLSFSSMTVLNAYLEDRGLYLCGASSSYEQYFGPGTRLTVL.

Of note for this clone: Gene names refer to mouse genes. CDR3 DNA (partial): TGTGCCAGCGGTGAGCCTGGGGGCCAAGACACCCAGTAC. Translating it yields CASGEPGGQDTQY. The full-length CDR3 reads as CASGEPGGQDTQYF. The genes are TRBV13-2 and TRBJ2-5, with 7 nucleotides matching TRBD2. The CDR3 is cut off 1 residue early in the read; its end comes from the germline J gene. Unmatched junction bases numbered 2, after V lost 2 bases and J lost 2 bases. Germline V gene lookup returns CDR1 NNHNN and CDR2 SYGAGS (reference sequence). The CDR3 is 14 amino acids.

In the case of this clone: Gene names are the mouse ones. The read ends 1 residue early relative to the CDR3; the germline J gene fills the gap. Distinct nucleotide sequences in the sample also encode this CDR3. V gene TRBV5 combines with J gene TRBJ1-1; 8 bases fit TRBD1. The germline V gene encodes CDR1 LGHNA and CDR2 YNLKQL (reference sequence). V was clipped by 3 bases and J by 1 base; unmatched bases: 1. CDR3 length: 14 amino acids. The covered CDR3 bases are TGTGCCAGCAGCCAGGGGACAGGGAACACAGAAGTCTTC. Its protein product is CASSQGTGNTEVF. The full-length CDR3 reads as CASSQGTGNTEVFF.

On this clone itself: Genes here carry mouse names. Read data end 1 residue before the CDR3 end; the end is taken from the germline J gene. The chain joins TRBV17 to TRBJ2-4; D is ambiguous. Looked up from germline, CDR1 is MNHDT and CDR2 is YYDKIL. The length of the CDR3 is 15 residues. V shed 0 bases and J shed 0 bases, with 7 bases lying between them. Partial CDR3 DNA: TGTGCTAGCAGTAGAGATCCCACTAGTCAAAACACCTTGTAC. It yields the protein CASSRDPTSQNTLY. The full-length CDR3 reads as CASSRDPTSQNTLYF.